The text below deals with one T cell receptor (beta chain). Antigen unknown. Produced via immunoSEQ multiplex PCR; TCRdb's table is partial and in-frame only. Among under 85,000 clones listed, 75% to 90% were seen once. V was cut by 1 base and J by 5 bases, with 15 bases left in between. Germline V gene sequence: CDR1 MGHRA, CDR2 YSYEKL. The CDR3 runs 16 residues. This sample is drawn from a study of a mutant IDH1 vaccine in newly diagnosed glioma. Turning to the study itself: Eight vaccinations reached patients in weeks 1, 3, 5, 7, 11, 15, 19 and 23. Notes on the study in general: Induction of immune responses by the vaccine occurred in about 92% of patients. Pseudoprogression appeared independent of alterations in top peripheral clonotypes.

Time point described: week 23, last vaccination. It was 300 ug of mutant IDH1 20-mer peptide that made up each vaccine dose, given with topical imiquimod. The specimen was PBMCs, collected from a glioma patient whose treatment included an IDH1 peptide vaccine. The V gene is TRBV4-1, the J gene TRBJ1-3, with D perhaps matching TRBD1 (5 bases). This receptor was taken from a woman aged 50 to 60 with glioma. The CDR3 here is CASSQGKARGRNTIYF. As DNA, the CDR3 is TGCGCCAGCAGCCAAGGGAAGGCCCGGGGGAGAAACACCATATATTTT.